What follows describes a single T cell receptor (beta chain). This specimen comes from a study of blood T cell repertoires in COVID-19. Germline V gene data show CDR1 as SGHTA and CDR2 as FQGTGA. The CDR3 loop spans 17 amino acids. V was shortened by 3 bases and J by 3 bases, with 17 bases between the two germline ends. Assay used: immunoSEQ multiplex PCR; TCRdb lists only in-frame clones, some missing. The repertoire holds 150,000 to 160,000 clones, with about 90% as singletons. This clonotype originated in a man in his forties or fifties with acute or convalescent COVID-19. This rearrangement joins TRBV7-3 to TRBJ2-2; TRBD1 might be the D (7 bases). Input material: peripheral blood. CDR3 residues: CASSLVGGQIYTGELFF. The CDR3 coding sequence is TGTGCCAGCAGCTTGGTGGGGGGACAGATTTACACCGGGGAGCTGTTTTTT.